The present T cell receptor (beta chain) was sequenced within a study of graft-versus-host responses after intestinal transplantation. Only in-frame clones appear in the TCRdb table, and some are missing; sequencing was by immunoSEQ multiplex PCR. This sample yields some 90,000 clones, of which 80% to 95% are seen a single time; around 0.38% belongs to the top ten. The germline gives CDR1 MNHEY, CDR2 SMNVEV (reference sequence). The CDR3 runs 14 residues. Unmatched junction bases numbered 3, after V lost 4 bases and J lost 2 bases. Whole-study results and caveats: Clonal ratios of graft-versus-host to host-versus-graft in allografts were high for patients exhibiting graft-donor T cell macrochimerism. Some GvH clones were seen earlier in gut or blood, suggesting intestinal origin.

As concerns this clone: Its specificity is unknown.

The genes are TRBV27 and TRBJ2-7; 9 positions match TRBD1. This clonotype was obtained from a human donor who was the organ donor for an intestinal transplant. This material consisted of unstimulated CD8+ T cells sorted from spleen or lymph node cells, taken before transplant. The CDR3 nucleotides read TGTGCCAGCAGTTGGGGACAGGGTCCCTACGAGCAGTACTTC. This sequence encodes CASSWGQGPYEQYF.